This T cell receptor beta chain was sequenced for a study of T cell changes during pregnancy in multiple sclerosis. CDR1 is SGHTA, CDR2 FQGNSA, per germline. The CDR3 has 15 amino acids. V gave up 3 bases and J gave up 0 bases, with 10 bases separating them. Method: immunoSEQ multiplex PCR; TCRdb's copy keeps in-frame clones and lacks some. The sample holds 100,000 to 140,000 clones, roughly 92% seen once. The chain recombines TRBV7-2 with TRBJ2-3, with unresolved D. The sequenced sample was peripheral blood, obtained in the third trimester of pregnancy. This TCR came from a female donor in good health, enrolled as a control in a pregnancy study. The CDR3: CASSFYPTSTDTQYF. The CDR3 nucleotides are TGTGCCAGCAGCTTCTATCCCACTAGCACAGATACGCAGTATTTT. Complete variable domain (other parts from reference TRBV7-2 and TRBJ2-3): GAGVSQSPSNKVTEKGKDVELRCDPISGHTALYWYRQSLGQGLEFLIYFQGNSAPDKSGLPSDRFSAERTGGSVSTLTIQRTQQEDSAVYLCASSFYPTSTDTQYFGPGTRLTVL.